These 28 T cell receptor beta chains were all obtained from the same sample, sequenced in a study of shared clonotypes between healthy human individuals. Repertoires were generated with immunoSEQ multiplex PCR, while TCRdb's copy carries only in-frame clones and drops some. Found here are approximately 500,000 clones, about four fifths of them singletons; the top ten hold 10% to 15%. Input material: PBMCs. These receptors were taken from a woman between 40 and 55 years old in good health. Some clones in this sample may be carry-over from other donors' samples.

This chain joins TRBV2 and TRBJ2-2; the match to TRBD2 covers 11 bases. V shed 6 bases and J 5 bases; nucleotides not matched to a gene: 2. This CDR3 is built from 14 residues. CDR1 and CDR2 from the germline V gene are SNHLY and FYNNEI. Written as DNA, the CDR3 is TGTGCCAGCAGAGGGACTAGCGGAACCGGGGAGCTGTTTTTT. It is translated as CASRGTSGTGELFF.

This chain joins TRBV9 and TRBJ2-1; D ambiguous. V was trimmed by 2 bases and J by 1 base, leaving 10 bases between them. Germline V gives CDR1 SGDLS, CDR2 YYNGEE. This CDR3 has 15 residues. CDR3 coding DNA: TGTGCCAGCAGCGTGGGGTCCCCTTCCTACAATGAGCAGTTCTTC. Protein sequence: CASSVGSPSYNEQFF.

As for this clone: The same CDR3 can be traced to other DNA sequences in this sample. The gene calls are TRBV2 and TRBJ2-1; 11 positions agree with TRBD2. The germline CDR1 and CDR2 sequences are SNHLY and FYNNEI. This CDR3 has 15 amino acids. V shed 6 bases, J shed 6 bases, and the junction held 7 bases outside the gene matches. The CDR3 sequence is CASSEGLAGGNEQFF. CDR3 sequence (DNA): TGTGCCAGCAGCGAGGGTCTAGCGGGAGGCAATGAGCAGTTCTTC.

This chain uses TRBV9 with TRBJ1-2; D ambiguous. The CDR3 runs to 14 residues. Germline V gene lookup returns CDR1 SGDLS and CDR2 YYNGEE. Between the trimmed V and J ends, which lost 6 bases and 2 bases, there was a span of 14 bases. The CDR3 bases are TGTGCCAGCACCTCGGGCTCGGGGAACTATGGCTACACCTTC. It specifies CASTSGSGNYGYTF.

This chain joins TRBV12-2 and TRBJ1-5; TRBD1 is the table's D call, not checked against the DNA. TRBV12-2 is tagged as a pseudogene. The CDR3 loop spans 21 amino acids. The CDR3 sequence is CASRPLNRDPASTSEIWSQHF. The CDR3 DNA reads TGTGCAAGTCGCCCTTTAAACAGGGACCCTGCCAGCACCTCTGAGATCTGGTCCCAGCATTTT.

The V call is TRBV28, the J call TRBJ1-3; possible D gene TRBD1, 5 bases. Germline lookup yields CDR1 MDHEN and CDR2 SYDVKM. This CDR3 spans 12 amino acids. Trimming stripped 10 bases from V and 5 bases from J, with 12 bases between. CDR3 in amino acids: CAIRGARNTIYF. The DNA of the CDR3 is TGTGCCATCAGAGGGGCAAGAAACACCATATATTTT.

V is TRBV2 and J is TRBJ2-1; 11 bases map to TRBD2. Trimming cost V 6 bases and J 4 bases; bases outside gene matches: 5. The CDR3 extends over 15 amino acids. Germline values: CDR1 SNHLY, CDR2 FYNNEI. The CDR3 region is CASRAGLADYNEQFF. The CDR3 DNA sequence: TGTGCCAGCAGGGCGGGACTAGCGGATTACAATGAGCAGTTCTTC.

This chain uses TRBV6-4 with TRBJ2-7; no firm D call. Trimming cost V 11 bases and J 0 bases, with 17 bases left between them. Germline lookup yields CDR1 MRHNA and CDR2 SNTAGT. The CDR3 is 14 amino acids. CDR3 protein: CARRTRATSYEQYF. Here the CDR3 DNA reads TGTGCCCGACGTACGAGAGCGACCTCCTACGAGCAGTACTTC.

The chain carries TRBV10-2 and TRBJ2-5; 7 bases agree with TRBD2. Per the germline V gene, CDR1 is WSHSY and CDR2 is SAAADI. V shed 0 bases, J shed 5 bases, and the junction held 9 bases outside the gene matches. CDR3 size: 16 residues. The CDR3 reads CASSESEGGPVETQYF. For the CDR3, the DNA is TGCGCCAGCAGTGAGTCGGAGGGAGGGCCTGTGGAGACCCAGTACTTC.

This sequence joins TRBV19 and TRBJ1-4; 8 bases align to TRBD1. J was trimmed by 12 bases and V by 5 bases; bases with no gene match: 11. The CDR3 runs 14 residues. Looked up from germline, CDR1 is LNHDA and CDR2 is SQIVND (reference sequence). The CDR3 coding sequence is TGTGCCAGTAGTCCCGGACAGGGTGGGGCGGAACTGTTTTTT. Its protein is CASSPGQGGAELFF.

J is TRBJ2-2 and V is TRBV7-2; D may be TRBD2 (6 bases). Trimming removed 7 bases at V and 3 bases at J, with 12 bases between. CDR3 length equals 14 residues. In germline, CDR1 is SGHTA, CDR2 FQGNSA. DNA for the CDR3: TGTGCCAGCAACCGGGGGATCGACACCGGGGAGCTGTTTTTT. This translates into CASNRGIDTGELFF.

At least ten counts were recorded for this clone. This CDR3 is CSVALGTDTQYF. CDR3 DNA sequence: TGCAGCGTTGCTCTCGGCACAGATACGCAGTATTTT. The chain joins TRBV29-1 to TRBJ2-3, with D unclear. The CDR3 spans 12 residues. Germline CDR1 reads SQVTM; CDR2 reads ANQGSEA. The V and J ends lost 4 bases and 1 base respectively, with 6 bases between them.

The chain has TRBV6-5 and TRBJ1-1, with D possibly being TRBD1 (6 bases). Germline V CDR1 and CDR2: MNHEY, SVGAGI. This CDR3 has 13 residues. V lost 2 bases and J 7 bases, leaving 11 bases between the germline ends. The CDR3 protein is CASSYLVQGEAFF. In DNA, the CDR3 is TGTGCCAGCAGTTACCTAGTACAGGGTGAAGCTTTCTTT.

The rearrangement uses TRBV29-1 and TRBJ1-1, with 10 bases identical to TRBD1. From germline, CDR1 is SQVTM and CDR2 ANQGSEA. CDR3 length equals 13 residues. J was trimmed by 4 bases and V by 7 bases; bases with no gene match: 6. In DNA form, the CDR3 reads TGCAGCGCTGACAGGGGGCCGACCACTGAAGCTTTCTTT. It translates to CSADRGPTTEAFF.

The rearrangement joins TRBV27 to TRBJ1-4; D perhaps matches TRBD1 (5 bases). Germline-derived CDR1 and CDR2 are MNHEY and SMNVEV (reference sequence). Trimming pared 6 bases from V and 6 bases from J, leaving 20 bases between. The CDR3 is made up of 16 amino acids. CDR3 region: CASRALMRGGDEKLFF. CDR3 nucleotide sequence: TGTGCCAGCAGGGCGCTAATGAGGGGTGGGGATGAAAAACTGTTTTTT.

This clone has only one observation. The V call is TRBV28, the J call TRBJ1-1; D is ambiguous. Per the germline V gene, CDR1 is MDHEN and CDR2 is SYDVKM. The CDR3 spans 16 residues. Trimming took off 4 bases at V and 5 bases at J, with 20 bases between the two ends. The chain's CDR3 is CASSYTPDQRGTEAFF. CDR3 nucleotide sequence: TGTGCCAGCAGTTACACCCCCGATCAGCGAGGGACTGAAGCTTTCTTT.

In this sample, this clone turned up once. This chain links TRBV6-1 with TRBJ2-3; TRBD2 is a possible D gene (7 bases). Germline loops: CDR1 MNHNS, CDR2 SASEGT. CDR3 length: 16 residues. Trimming stripped 0 bases from V and 4 bases from J, with 14 bases between. In DNA form, the CDR3 reads TGTGCCAGCAGTGAAGCAGGGGGAGGGGGAGCAGATACGCAGTATTTT. Protein product: CASSEAGGGGADTQYF.

The chain couples TRBV16 to TRBJ2-7; 11 bases are a match to TRBD1. Germline lookup yields CDR1 KGHSY and CDR2 FQNENV. CDR3 size: 17 residues. With 0 bases clipped from V and 5 bases from J, the junction kept 9 bases outside the gene matches. The chain's CDR3 is CASSQSRFGTGGDEQYF. Here the CDR3 DNA reads TGTGCCAGCAGCCAATCAAGGTTCGGGACAGGGGGTGACGAGCAGTACTTC.

The chain employs TRBV7-9 and TRBJ2-7; 10 bases are a match to TRBD2. Germline V gene sequence: CDR1 SEHNR, CDR2 FQNEAQ (reference sequence). CDR3 length: 15 amino acids. The junction had 7 bases not matched to a gene; V was cut back by 5 bases and J by 3 bases. The CDR3 bases are TGTGCCAGCAGCATAAGCGGGAGGGCTCTCTACGAGCAGTACTTC. Protein: CASSISGRALYEQYF.

This clone was seen more than once but under ten times. The chain has TRBV30 and TRBJ2-1, with a weak D call TRBD2 (6 bases). V lost 4 bases to trimming and J lost 6 bases, with 16 bases between them. Germline V gene data show CDR1 as GTSNPN and CDR2 as SVGIG (reference sequence). The CDR3 is 14 amino acids. The CDR3, as DNA: TGTGCCTGGATGAATCTAGGACTAACCAATGAGCAGTTCTTC. It translates to CAWMNLGLTNEQFF.

This clone appeared a single time. Germline and junction disagree at one end, which may indicate a read error. The chain joins TRBV7-7 to TRBJ2-3; D could derive from TRBD1 or TRBD2 (5 bases each). CDR3 size: 15 residues. Germline V CDR1 and CDR2: SSHAT, FNYEAQ (reference sequence). The CDR3 coding sequence is TGTGCTAGCAGCTCGGGACCCCCTGGCACAGATACGCAGTATTTT. It translates to CASSSGPPGTDTQYF.

J is TRBJ1-1 and V is TRBV11-2; D unclear. Germline CDR1 is SGHAT and CDR2 is FQNNGV. CDR3 size: 13 residues. The V end was cut by 9 bases, the J end by 3 bases, with 14 bases between. Written as DNA, the CDR3 is TGTGCCAGTACTAACCAAGGGTACACTGAAGCTTTCTTT. It codes for CASTNQGYTEAFF.

This clone was detected a few times. The gene calls are TRBV11-2 and TRBJ1-2; tentative D call: TRBD1 (6 bases). The V end lost 6 bases, the J end lost 5 bases, and 13 bases lay between the germline ends. The CDR3 spans 13 residues. The germline V gene has CDR1 SGHAT and CDR2 FQNNGV. In nucleotides, the CDR3 is TGTGCCAGCAGTTCAGGGGCGGGGTATGGCTACACCTTC. This sequence encodes CASSSGAGYGYTF.

This clone showed up just once. The genes are TRBV18 and TRBJ1-6; D is perhaps TRBD1 (6 bases). Trimming left V 1 base short and J 5 bases short, with 12 bases between. Germline V gives CDR1 KGHSH, CDR2 LQKENI. CDR3 length: 16 amino acids. The CDR3 nucleotides are TGTGCCAGCTCACCACGGACAGTTGTCGATAATTCACCCCTCCACTTT. Protein sequence: CASSPRTVVDNSPLHF.

The V gene is TRBV30, the J gene TRBJ2-7; the match to TRBD2 covers 9 bases. V gave up 2 bases and J gave up 9 bases; unmatched junction bases: 11. The CDR3 consists of 14 residues. The germline V gene has CDR1 GTSNPN and CDR2 SVGIG (reference sequence). The CDR3 loop is CAWSLAGGNGVQYF. In DNA, the CDR3 is TGTGCCTGGAGTTTGGCGGGAGGGAACGGCGTGCAGTACTTC.

The V and J genes are TRBV19 and TRBJ1-2; 9 bases match TRBD1. This CDR3 has 14 residues. V dropped 7 bases and J dropped 7; count of bases not matched to a gene: 10. Germline V gene sequence: CDR1 LNHDA, CDR2 SQIVND (reference sequence). In DNA form, the CDR3 reads TGTGCCAGTACCATACAGGGGGCGCGTTCTGGCTACACCTTC. Amino acids: CASTIQGARSGYTF.

This clone was detected ten times or more. The chain recombines TRBV2 with TRBJ1-4, with 10 bases lining up with TRBD1. The germline CDR1 and CDR2 sequences are SNHLY and FYNNEI. The CDR3 has 14 residues. The V segment lost 2 bases and the J segment 11 bases; nucleotides outside the gene matches: 5. The CDR3, as DNA: TGTGCCAGCAGTGAAATGGACAGGGGGATTAAACTGTTTTTT. Its protein product is CASSEMDRGIKLFF.

V usage is TRBV6-4 and J usage is TRBJ2-1; 7 bases match TRBD2. Germline trimming cut 10 bases from V and 3 bases from J; bases unmatched to any gene: 9. The CDR3 loop spans 14 amino acids. Germline CDR1 is MRHNA and CDR2 is SNTAGT. CDR3 in amino acids: CATSAGNLYNEQFF. The CDR3 bases are TGTGCCACGTCAGCGGGGAACCTCTACAATGAGCAGTTCTTC.